Listed below are T cell receptor beta chains from one sample, sequenced in a study of glioma-infiltrating T cells. MiXCR was run by TCRdb on the multiplex PCR reads, yielding one entry per CDR3 protein. Here the sample spans roughly 120,000 distinct CDR3 sequences, 25% to 30% being singletons. The sample taken for sequencing was glioma tissue, nonneoplastic brain tissue, or PBMCs (not recorded which). Receptors originate from a human donor with low-grade glioma or glioblastoma, undergoing nonglioma brain surgery, or in good health (not recorded which). The CDR3 runs from the conserved cysteine through the conserved F or W.

J gene,V gene,CDR3 protein
TRBJ2-7,TRBV6-6,CASSYGSQDPYEQYF
TRBJ2-7,TRBV11-2,CARSSGTSGRRGGEQYF
TRBJ2-7,TRBV20-1,CSARVGQPCVQYF
.,TRBV4-2,CASSQDRYRRSEQYF
TRBJ2-7,TRBV28,CASSDLAVSYEQYF
TRBJ2-3,TRBV5-1,CASSLRPDTVTDTQYF
TRBJ1-4,TRBV29-1,CSVARGLSSEKLFF
TRBJ2-7,TRBV6-6,CARSYLGQGTYEQYF
TRBJ1-1,TRBV30,CAWSVGSGTEAFF
TRBJ2-3,TRBV7-2,CASSLYGGYGTDTQYF
TRBJ1-1,TRBV5-1,CASSLDAGWNTEAFF
TRBJ2-7,TRBV28,CASSPPLAGAPEQYF
TRBJ2-3,TRBV3-1,CASSPRGPASTDTQYF
TRBJ1-2,TRBV14,CASSQGGGAGYDYTF
TRBJ1-1,TRBV7-9,CASSLDAGFMNNEVFF
TRBJ2-7,TRBV27,CASSLIPPRFSSYEQYF
TRBJ1-2,TRBV4-2,CASSPDRRNYGYTF
TRBJ2-7,TRBV20-1,CGTRGLYNEQYF
TRBJ2-7,TRBV12-3/TRBV12-4,CASRTGTYEQYF
TRBJ1-2,TRBV25-1,CASSSWENTLYGYTF
TRBJ2-1,TRBV9,CASRGGEDNEQFF
TRBJ2-7,TRBV6-1,CASSYETGVTGEQYF
TRBJ2-1,TRBV6-1,CASRALRESSYNEQFF